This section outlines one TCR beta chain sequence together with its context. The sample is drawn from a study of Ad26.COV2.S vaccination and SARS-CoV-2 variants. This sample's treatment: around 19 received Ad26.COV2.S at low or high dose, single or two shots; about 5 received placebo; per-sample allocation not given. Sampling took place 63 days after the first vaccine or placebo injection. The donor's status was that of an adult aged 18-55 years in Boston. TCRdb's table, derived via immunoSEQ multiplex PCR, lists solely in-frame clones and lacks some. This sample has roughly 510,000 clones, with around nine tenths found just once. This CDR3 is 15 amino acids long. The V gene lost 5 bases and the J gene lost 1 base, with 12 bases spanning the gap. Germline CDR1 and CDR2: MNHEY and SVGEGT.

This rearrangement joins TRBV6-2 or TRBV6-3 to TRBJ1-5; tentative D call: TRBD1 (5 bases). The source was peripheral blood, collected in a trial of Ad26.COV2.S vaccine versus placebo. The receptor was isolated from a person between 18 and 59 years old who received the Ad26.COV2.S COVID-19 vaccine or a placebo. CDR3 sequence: CASSHRGASNQPQHF. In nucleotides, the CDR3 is TGTGCCAGCAGTCACCGAGGGGCCAGCAATCAGCCCCAGCATTTT.